This T cell receptor (beta chain) was recorded in a study of vaccination and CD4 T cells after COVID-19. Study summary: Convalescent donors were composed of six males and four females, of whom two were Hispanic. Study-level findings and limits: Within the convalescent patients, a median about 85% of the SARS-CoV-2-reactive clones were ones that appeared only post-vaccination.

In regard to this clonotype: Its matching antigen is unknown.

Treatment here: roughly 11-day PBMC culture with coronavirus spike peptide pools or control peptides (ViraFEST assay). CD4+ T cells that came from the unexposed donor were collected before the COVID-19 pandemic (2011-2018). With SARS-CoV-2 S/N and four cold-coronavirus spikes, unexposed-donor CD4+ T cells were probed, cells permitting. CDR3 length: 12 residues. Germline loops: CDR1 WNHNN, CDR2 SYGVQD (reference sequence). V was shortened by 4 bases and J by 14 bases, with 17 bases between the two germline ends. Sequenced with the Oncomine TCR Beta short-read assay was DNA taken from cultured CD4+ T cells. Cultured CD4+ T cells were the source of extracted genomic DNA. TCRdb reprocessed the PCR reads with MiXCR, giving one entry per CDR3 protein. Of 7,000 to 9,500 distinct CDR3 sequences listed, 35% are singletons.

This receptor was obtained from a human donor in good health. J is TRBJ1-1 and V is TRBV10-1, with a tentative D call TRBD1 (5 bases). Material for sequencing was CD4+ T cells from blood, cultured in vitro. As DNA, the CDR3 is TGCGCCAGCAGTGCGGTCACCGGGGACCGCTTCTTT. It is translated as CASSAVTGDRFF.